The 13 T cell receptor beta chains below come from one sample, sequenced in a study of cytomegalovirus exposure and HLA in healthy donors. A multiplex PCR was run with 60 Vbeta primers and 13 Jbeta primers. Profiled with immunoSEQ multiplex PCR; TCRdb holds only in-frame clones, not every one. The sample consists of some 140,000 clones, 75% to 85% of them appearing once. Sequenced input: PBMCs. The receptor set was obtained from a female donor in good health and CMV-seronegative.

This clone was recorded a few times. The V gene is TRBV9, the J gene TRBJ1-4, with a tentative D call TRBD1 (6 bases). This CDR3 has 15 residues. Germline V gives CDR1 SGDLS, CDR2 YYNGEE. V was cut by 2 bases and J by 8 bases, with 16 bases left in between. The chain's CDR3 is CASSVTQGRGEKLFF. The CDR3 nucleotides are TGTGCCAGCAGCGTTACACAGGGAAGGGGAGAAAAACTGTTTTTT.

The CDR3 DNA follows: TGCGCCAGCAGCTTGCGGCAGGCCACCGGGGAGCTGTTTTTT. Translation gives CASSLRQATGELFF. The genes are TRBV5-1 and TRBJ2-2; D uncertain. The CDR3 spans 14 residues. Between the trimmed V and J ends, which lost 1 base and 4 bases, there was a span of 8 bases. Germline loops: CDR1 SGHRS, CDR2 YFSETQ.

V and J are TRBV4-2 and TRBJ2-7, with 8 bases matching TRBD2. Germline values: CDR1 LGHNA, CDR2 YNFKEQ. V trimming: 0 bases; J trimming: 3 bases; junction bases outside the gene matches: 10. The CDR3 has 17 residues. The CDR3 here is CASSQDVLAGGDYEQYF. CDR3 nucleotides: TGTGCCAGCAGCCAAGATGTTTTGGCGGGGGGCGACTACGAGCAGTACTTC.

A word on this clone: The CDR3 ends on some other residue instead of the conserved phenylalanine or tryptophan, so this is likely a read error. This chain uses TRBV18 with TRBJ1-2; D unresolved. CDR1 and CDR2 (germline): KGHSH, LQKENI. This CDR3 comprises 11 residues. V was cut by 5 bases and J by 3 bases, with 4 bases left in between. The DNA of the CDR3 is TGTGCCAGCTCAGGGTACTATGGCTACACCCTC. This gives the protein CASSGYYGYTL.

This chain joins TRBV9 and TRBJ2-6, with TRBD1 matching 7 bases. This CDR3 spans 18 amino acids. J was trimmed by 2 bases and V by 4 bases; bases with no gene match: 12. The germline V gene has CDR1 SGDLS and CDR2 YYNGEE. CDR3 protein: CASSPRDSKLAGANVLTF. The DNA of the CDR3 is TGTGCCAGCAGCCCAAGGGACAGTAAATTGGCTGGGGCCAACGTCCTGACTTTC.

This chain joins TRBV29-1 and TRBJ2-7, with D uncertain. From germline, CDR1 is SQVTM and CDR2 ANQGSEA. Trimming cost V 4 bases and J 2 bases, with 27 bases left between them. This CDR3 comprises 18 residues. The CDR3 region has the DNA TGCAGCGTTGTAATTTGGCGTGTGTTGGAGATAGGAACCTACGAGCAGTACTTC. The encoded protein is CSVVIWRVLEIGTYEQYF.

This chain joins TRBV11-2 and TRBJ2-7, with a tentative D call TRBD2 (5 bases). CDR3 length: 13 residues. The V end was cut by 1 base, the J end by 7 bases, with 11 bases between. CDR1 is SGHAT and CDR2 is FQNNGV in the germline V gene. The CDR3 reads CASSLARASEQYF. DNA of the CDR3: TGTGCCAGCAGCTTAGCGAGGGCGTCTGAGCAGTACTTC.

The gene calls are TRBV19 and TRBJ2-5; a possible D gene is TRBD2 (5 bases). This CDR3 is 13 amino acids long. Germline loops: CDR1 LNHDA, CDR2 SQIVND (reference sequence). V gave up 3 bases and J gave up 5 bases, with 10 bases separating them. In DNA, the CDR3 is TGTGCCAGTAGTATCCGGGGAGTCGAGACCCAGTACTTC. Protein product: CASSIRGVETQYF.

The chain employs TRBV27 and TRBJ2-7; 7 bases align to TRBD2. From germline, CDR1 is MNHEY and CDR2 SMNVEV (reference sequence). Trimming removed 8 bases from V and 5 bases from J; junction bases left unmatched: 12. CDR3 length: 14 residues. The CDR3 here is CASGGGYGYDEQYF. CDR3 nucleotide sequence: TGTGCCAGCGGGGGAGGGTATGGGTATGACGAGCAGTACTTC.

This clone has only one observation. The J gene is TRBJ1-2, the V gene TRBV20-1; D not certain. V lost 6 bases, J lost 8 bases, and 13 bases lay in between. This CDR3 is 11 amino acids long. Germline V CDR1 and CDR2: DFQATT, SNEGSKA (reference sequence). The CDR3 nucleotides read TGCAGTGCGCGGACTGGAAGCGGCTACACCTTC. Its protein is CSARTGSGYTF.

The chain is built from TRBV29-1 and TRBJ1-4; maybe TRBD1 (5 bases). Germline values: CDR1 SQVTM, CDR2 ANQGSEA. The CDR3 length is 12 residues. The V end was cut by 4 bases, the J end by 4 bases, with 7 bases between. DNA of the CDR3: TGCAGCGTTGGGGGGGTTAATGAAAAACTGTTTTTT. It codes for CSVGGVNEKLFF.

This clone was recorded once. The CDR3 nucleotides are TGTGCCTGGACCGGTGGGACAGTCACCGGGGAGCTGTTTTTT. Its translation is CAWTGGTVTGELFF. The chain employs TRBV30 and TRBJ2-2; 7 positions agree with TRBD1. The CDR3 spans 14 residues. Germline V CDR1 and CDR2: GTSNPN, SVGIG (reference sequence). J gave up 4 bases and V 4 bases, and 6 bases lay outside the gene matches.

The chain employs TRBV19 and TRBJ1-2, with 8 bases matching TRBD1. Trimming at V came to 8 bases and at J to 2 bases, leaving 4 bases not matched to a gene. The germline gives CDR1 LNHDA, CDR2 SQIVND (reference sequence). The CDR3 has 13 amino acids. The CDR3 DNA reads TGTGCCAGTTCAGGGGGCCCAAACTATGGCTACACCTTC. Amino acid sequence: CASSGGPNYGYTF.